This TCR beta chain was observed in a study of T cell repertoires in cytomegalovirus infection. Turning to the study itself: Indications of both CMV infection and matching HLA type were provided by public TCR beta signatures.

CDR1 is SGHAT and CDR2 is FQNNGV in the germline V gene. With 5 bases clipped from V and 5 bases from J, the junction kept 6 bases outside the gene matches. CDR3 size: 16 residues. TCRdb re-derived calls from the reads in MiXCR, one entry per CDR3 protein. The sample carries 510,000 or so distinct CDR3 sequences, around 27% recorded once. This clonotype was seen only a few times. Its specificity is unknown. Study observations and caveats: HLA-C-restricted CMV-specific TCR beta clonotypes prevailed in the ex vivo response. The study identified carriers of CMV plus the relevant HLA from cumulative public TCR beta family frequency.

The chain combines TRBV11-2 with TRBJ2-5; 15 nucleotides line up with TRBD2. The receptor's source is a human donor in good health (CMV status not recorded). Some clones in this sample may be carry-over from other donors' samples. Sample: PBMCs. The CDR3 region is CASSPGLAGGHETQYF. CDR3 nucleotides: TGTGCCAGCAGCCCGGGACTAGCGGGAGGACACGAGACCCAGTACTTC.